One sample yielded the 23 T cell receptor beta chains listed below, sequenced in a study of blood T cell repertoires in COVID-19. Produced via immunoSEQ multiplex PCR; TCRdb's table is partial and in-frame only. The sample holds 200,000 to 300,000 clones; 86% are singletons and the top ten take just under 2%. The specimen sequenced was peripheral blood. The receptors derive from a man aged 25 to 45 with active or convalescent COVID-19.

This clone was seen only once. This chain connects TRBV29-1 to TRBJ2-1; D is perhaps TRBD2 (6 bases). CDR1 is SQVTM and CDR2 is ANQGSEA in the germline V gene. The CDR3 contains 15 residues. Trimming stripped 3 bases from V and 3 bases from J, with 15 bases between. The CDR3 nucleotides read TGCAGCGTTGATTGGGGGGTAGGAAACTACAATGAGCAGTTCTTC. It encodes CSVDWGVGNYNEQFF.

In DNA form, the CDR3 reads TGTGCCAGCACCGACGTACTCGGGTATGGCTACACCTTC. Its translation: CASTDVLGYGYTF. The chain has TRBV6-5 and TRBJ1-2; D is ambiguous. V lost 7 bases and J lost 5, with 14 bases in between. CDR1 is MNHEY, CDR2 SVGAGI, per germline. This CDR3 is 13 amino acids long.

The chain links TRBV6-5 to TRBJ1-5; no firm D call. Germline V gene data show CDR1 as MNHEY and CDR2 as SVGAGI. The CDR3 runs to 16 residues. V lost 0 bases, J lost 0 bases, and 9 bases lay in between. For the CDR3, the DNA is TGTGCCAGCAGTTACTCGCGCGCGTCTAGCAATCAGCCCCAGCATTTT. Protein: CASSYSRASSNQPQHF.

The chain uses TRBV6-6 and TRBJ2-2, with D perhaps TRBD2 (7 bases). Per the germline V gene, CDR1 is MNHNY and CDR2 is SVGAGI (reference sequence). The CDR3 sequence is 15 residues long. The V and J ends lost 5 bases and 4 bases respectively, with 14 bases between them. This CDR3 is CASSVRGGRTGELFF. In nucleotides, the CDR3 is TGTGCCAGCAGTGTGCGCGGGGGCCGCACCGGGGAGCTGTTTTTT.

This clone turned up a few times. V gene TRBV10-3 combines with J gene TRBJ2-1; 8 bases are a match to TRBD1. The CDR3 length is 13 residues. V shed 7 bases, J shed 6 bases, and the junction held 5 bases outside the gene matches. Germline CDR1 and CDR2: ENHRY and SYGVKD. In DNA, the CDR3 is TGTGCCATCAAGGGACAGGAGTCCAATGAGCAGTTCTTC. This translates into CAIKGQESNEQFF.

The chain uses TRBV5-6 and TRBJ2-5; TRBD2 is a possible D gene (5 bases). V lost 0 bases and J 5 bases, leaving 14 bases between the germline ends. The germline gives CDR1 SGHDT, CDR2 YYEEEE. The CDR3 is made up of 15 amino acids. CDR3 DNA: TGTGCCAGCAGCTTGGGGCCCCCGCGGGCGGAGACCCAGTACTTC. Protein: CASSLGPPRAETQYF.

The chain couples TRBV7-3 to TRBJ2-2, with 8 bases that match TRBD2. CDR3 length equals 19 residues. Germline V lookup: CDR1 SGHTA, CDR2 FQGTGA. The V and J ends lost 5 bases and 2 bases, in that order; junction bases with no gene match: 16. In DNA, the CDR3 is TGTGCCAGCAGCCCCCTAGGTCGGGGGGGCCCCATAAACACCGGGGAGCTGTTTTTT. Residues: CASSPLGRGGPINTGELFF.

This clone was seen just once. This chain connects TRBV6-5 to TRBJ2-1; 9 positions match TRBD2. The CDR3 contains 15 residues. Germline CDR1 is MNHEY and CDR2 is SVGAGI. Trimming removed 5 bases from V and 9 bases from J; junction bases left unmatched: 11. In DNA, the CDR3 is TGTGCCAGCAGTATCCTGCGGGGGGGCTCCGGTGAGCAGTTCTTC. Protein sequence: CASSILRGGSGEQFF.

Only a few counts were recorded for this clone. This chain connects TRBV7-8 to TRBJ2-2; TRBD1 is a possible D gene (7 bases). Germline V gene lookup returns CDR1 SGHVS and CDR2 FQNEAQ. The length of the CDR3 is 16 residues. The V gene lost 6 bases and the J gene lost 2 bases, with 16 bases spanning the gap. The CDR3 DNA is TGTGCCAGCAGTCAAGGCGGGACAGTAAACACCGGGGAGCTGTTTTTT. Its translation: CASSQGGTVNTGELFF.

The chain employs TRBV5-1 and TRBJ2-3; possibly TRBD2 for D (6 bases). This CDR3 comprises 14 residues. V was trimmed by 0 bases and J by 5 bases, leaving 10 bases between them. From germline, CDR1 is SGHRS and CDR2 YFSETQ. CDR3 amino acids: CASSLGLEGDTQYF. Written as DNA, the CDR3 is TGCGCCAGCAGCTTGGGGTTGGAGGGAGATACGCAGTATTTT.

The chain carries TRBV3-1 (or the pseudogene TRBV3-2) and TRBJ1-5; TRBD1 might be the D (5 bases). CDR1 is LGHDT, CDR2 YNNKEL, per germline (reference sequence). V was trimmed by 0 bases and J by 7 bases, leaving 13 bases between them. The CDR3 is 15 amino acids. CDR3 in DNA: TGTGCCAGCAGCCAAGATCCCCAGGGTGGGCAGCCCCAGCATTTT. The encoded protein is CASSQDPQGGQPQHF.

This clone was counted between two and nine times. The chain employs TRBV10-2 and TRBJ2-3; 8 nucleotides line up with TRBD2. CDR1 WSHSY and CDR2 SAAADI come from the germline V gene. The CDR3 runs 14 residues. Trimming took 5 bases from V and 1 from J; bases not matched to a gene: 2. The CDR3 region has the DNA TGCGCCAGCAGTCAAGCGGGGGGCACAGATACGCAGTATTTT. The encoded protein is CASSQAGGTDTQYF.

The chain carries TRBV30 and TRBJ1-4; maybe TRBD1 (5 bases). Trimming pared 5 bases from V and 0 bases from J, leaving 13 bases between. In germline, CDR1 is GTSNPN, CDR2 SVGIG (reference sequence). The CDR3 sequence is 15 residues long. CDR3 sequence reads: CAWGEGLATNEKLFF. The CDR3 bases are TGTGCCTGGGGGGAGGGACTTGCAACTAATGAAAAACTGTTTTTT.

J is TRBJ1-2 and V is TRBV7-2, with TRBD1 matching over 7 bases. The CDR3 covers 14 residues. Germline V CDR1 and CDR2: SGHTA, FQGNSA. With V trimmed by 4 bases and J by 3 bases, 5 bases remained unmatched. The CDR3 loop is CASSSRQGHYGYTF. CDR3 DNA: TGTGCCAGCAGCTCTCGACAGGGTCACTATGGCTACACCTTC.

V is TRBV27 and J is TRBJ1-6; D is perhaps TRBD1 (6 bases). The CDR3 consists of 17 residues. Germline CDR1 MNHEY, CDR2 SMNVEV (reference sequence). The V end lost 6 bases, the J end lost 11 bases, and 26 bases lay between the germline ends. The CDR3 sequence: CASSQRPASGHFPPLHF. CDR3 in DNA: TGTGCCAGCAGCCAAAGACCCGCTTCGGGACATTTCCCACCCCTCCACTTT.

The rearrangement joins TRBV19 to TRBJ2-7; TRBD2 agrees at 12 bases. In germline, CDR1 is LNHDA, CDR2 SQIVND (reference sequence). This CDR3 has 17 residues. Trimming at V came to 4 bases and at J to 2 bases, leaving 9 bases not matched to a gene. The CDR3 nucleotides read TGTGCCAGTAGTAATCCCCAAACTAGCGGGGGGCCCTACGAGCAGTACTTC. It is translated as CASSNPQTSGGPYEQYF.

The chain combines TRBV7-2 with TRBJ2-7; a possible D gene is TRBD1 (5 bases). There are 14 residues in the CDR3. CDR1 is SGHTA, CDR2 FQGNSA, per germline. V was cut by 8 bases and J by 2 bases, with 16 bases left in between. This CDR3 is CASQSVGQTYEQYF. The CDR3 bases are TGTGCCAGCCAATCGGTGGGGCAAACCTACGAGCAGTACTTC.

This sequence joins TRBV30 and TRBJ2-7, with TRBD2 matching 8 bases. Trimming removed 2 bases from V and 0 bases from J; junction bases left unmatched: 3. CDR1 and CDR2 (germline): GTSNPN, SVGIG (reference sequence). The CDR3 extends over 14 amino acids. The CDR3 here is CAWSRGGSSYEQYF. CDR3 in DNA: TGTGCCTGGAGTCGGGGGGGGAGCTCCTACGAGCAGTACTTC.

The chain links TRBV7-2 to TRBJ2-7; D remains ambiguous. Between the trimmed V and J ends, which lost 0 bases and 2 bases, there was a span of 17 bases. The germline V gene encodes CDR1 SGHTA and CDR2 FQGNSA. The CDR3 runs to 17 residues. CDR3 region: CASSLAARARHPYEQYF. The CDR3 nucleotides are TGTGCCAGCAGCTTAGCCGCACGAGCCCGCCATCCCTACGAGCAGTACTTC.

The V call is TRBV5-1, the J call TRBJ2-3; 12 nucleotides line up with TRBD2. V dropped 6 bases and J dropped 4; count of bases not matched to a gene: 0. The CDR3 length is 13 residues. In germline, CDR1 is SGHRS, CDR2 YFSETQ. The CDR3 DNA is TGCGCCAGCACTAGCGGGGGGGCAGATACGCAGTATTTT. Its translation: CASTSGGADTQYF.

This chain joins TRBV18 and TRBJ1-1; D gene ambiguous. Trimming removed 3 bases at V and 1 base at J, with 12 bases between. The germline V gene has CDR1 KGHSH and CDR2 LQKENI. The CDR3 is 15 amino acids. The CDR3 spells CASSPYGTGNTEAFF. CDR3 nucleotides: TGTGCCAGCTCACCGTACGGTACGGGGAACACTGAAGCTTTCTTT.

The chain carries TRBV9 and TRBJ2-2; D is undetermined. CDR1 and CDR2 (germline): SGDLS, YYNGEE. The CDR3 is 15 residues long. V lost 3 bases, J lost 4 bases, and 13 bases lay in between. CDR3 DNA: TGTGCCAGCAGCGAATCCGGCGGCGGCACCGGGGAGCTGTTTTTT. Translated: CASSESGGGTGELFF.

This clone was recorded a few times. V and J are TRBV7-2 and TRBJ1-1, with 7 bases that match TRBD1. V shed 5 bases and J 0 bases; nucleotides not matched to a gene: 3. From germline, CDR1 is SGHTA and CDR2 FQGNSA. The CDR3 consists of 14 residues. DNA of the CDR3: TGTGCCAGCAGCCCGGACAGGATGAACACTGAAGCTTTCTTT. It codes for CASSPDRMNTEAFF.